Shown below are 22 T cell receptor beta chains from a single sample sequenced in a study of T cell responses to AZD1222 COVID-19 vaccine. The assay was immunoSEQ multiplex PCR, and TCRdb's table has in-frame clones only and misses some. Of over 100,000 clones detected, 90% appear once; the ten largest clones hold 6.9%. The input for sequencing was peripheral blood, taken on day 0 of AZD1222 vaccination. These TCRs come from an adult in good health.

The J gene is TRBJ1-2, the V gene TRBV5-1; D is unresolved. The length of the CDR3 is 15 residues. The ends were cut back, 4 bases at V and 8 bases at J, with 21 bases in the middle. Germline CDR1 and CDR2: SGHRS and YFSETQ. Written as DNA, the CDR3 is TGCGCCAGCAGCCCCGTGGAAGGACCCTCCCCCGGCTACACCTTC. This sequence encodes CASSPVEGPSPGYTF.

This chain uses TRBV29-1 with TRBJ1-3, with 7 bases that match TRBD1. The J segment lost 2 bases and the V segment lost 7 bases, leaving 5 bases of the junction unmatched. The CDR3 covers 13 residues. Germline lookup yields CDR1 SQVTM and CDR2 ANQGSEA. The CDR3 loop reads CSARQGTGNTIYF. Written as DNA, the CDR3 is TGCAGCGCCCGACAGGGAACTGGAAACACCATATATTTT.

The J gene is TRBJ2-7, the V gene TRBV6-2 or TRBV6-3; D call uncertain. V lost 6 bases, J lost 3 bases, and 9 bases lay in between. This CDR3 comprises 12 residues. CDR1 is MNHEY and CDR2 is SVGEGT in the germline V gene. The CDR3: CASSLQHYEQYF. In DNA form, the CDR3 reads TGTGCCAGCAGCCTACAACACTACGAGCAGTACTTC.

The chain uses TRBV6-1 and TRBJ1-3, with TRBD1 identical over 9 bases. The CDR3 has 17 residues. CDR1 and CDR2 (germline): MNHNS, SASEGT. Unmatched junction bases numbered 6, after V lost 1 base and J lost 2 bases. CDR3 in amino acids: CASSEVPTGGPGNTIYF. The CDR3 region has the DNA TGTGCCAGCAGTGAAGTGCCGACAGGGGGACCTGGAAACACCATATATTTT.

This chain uses TRBV5-8 with TRBJ1-2; TRBD1 matches 8 bases. CDR3 length: 13 residues. V lost 2 bases, J lost 8 bases, and 5 bases stayed unmatched. Germline V gene lookup returns CDR1 SGHTS and CDR2 YDEGEE. The CDR3 coding sequence is TGTGCCAGCAGCTTACCAGGGGGCCTCGGCTACACCTTC. Translation: CASSLPGGLGYTF.

The chain has TRBV6-4 and TRBJ1-5; possibly TRBD1 for D (6 bases). CDR3 length: 15 residues. The V end was cut by 3 bases, the J end by 2 bases, with 11 bases between. Germline loops: CDR1 MRHNA, CDR2 SNTAGT. The CDR3 coding sequence is TGTGCCAGCAGTGAGGGGGCGTACGGCAATCAGCCCCAGCATTTT. Encoded protein: CASSEGAYGNQPQHF.

J is TRBJ1-2 and V is TRBV3-1 (or the pseudogene TRBV3-2); D perhaps matches TRBD1 (5 bases). The germline V gene has CDR1 LGHDT and CDR2 YNNKEL (reference sequence). The CDR3 spans 14 residues. V was cut by 4 bases and J by 2 bases, with 11 bases left in between. CDR3 DNA sequence: TGTGCCAGCAGCCCACTTTCAGGGAACTATGGCTACACCTTC. This encodes CASSPLSGNYGYTF.

The rearrangement uses TRBV5-4 and TRBJ2-1, with 9 nucleotides matching TRBD1. The CDR3 runs 15 residues. V lost 5 bases and J lost 5; bases outside the gene matches: 8. The V gene's germline CDR1 is SGHNT and CDR2 YYREEE (reference sequence). DNA for the CDR3: TGTGCCAGCAGTCAAACAGGGGGCACCCACAATGAGCAGTTCTTC. This sequence encodes CASSQTGGTHNEQFF.

The CDR3 DNA reads as TGTGCCAGTAGCGTCCCGGCAGGGACCTCCTACAATGAGCAGTTCTTC. Amino acid sequence: CASSVPAGTSYNEQFF. The rearrangement uses TRBV19 and TRBJ2-1; D assignment may be TRBD1 or TRBD2 (5 bases each). V shed 6 bases and J shed 0 bases, with 15 bases lying between them. Germline values: CDR1 LNHDA, CDR2 SQIVND (reference sequence). This CDR3 contains 16 residues.

The chain joins TRBV5-1 to TRBJ1-2; D call uncertain. V was clipped by 0 bases and J by 4 bases, with 13 bases between them. Looked up from germline, CDR1 is SGHRS and CDR2 is YFSETQ. The CDR3 length is 15 residues. For the CDR3, the DNA is TGCGCCAGCAGCTTGGACCCTGAAGCCCCCTATGGCTACACCTTC. It yields the protein CASSLDPEAPYGYTF.

The chain recombines TRBV7-9 with TRBJ2-3, with D unresolved. The CDR3 totals 13 residues. V lost 3 bases, J lost 3 bases, and 7 bases lay in between. CDR1 and CDR2 (germline): SEHNR, FQNEAQ (reference sequence). CDR3 coding DNA: TGTGCCAGCAGCTTCCAGTCGACAGATACGCAGTATTTT. It specifies CASSFQSTDTQYF.

CDR3 sequence reads: CATSRETSGAYEQYF. The CDR3, as DNA: TGTGCCACCAGCAGAGAAACTAGCGGGGCCTACGAGCAGTACTTC. V and J are TRBV15 and TRBJ2-7; 10 bases map to TRBD2. J lost 2 bases, V lost 0 bases, and 1 base had no gene match. CDR1 is LNHNV and CDR2 is YYDKDF in the germline V gene (reference sequence). The CDR3 is 15 residues long.

The chain uses TRBV5-8 and TRBJ2-7, with 11 bases lining up with TRBD1. The CDR3 consists of 14 residues. Germline CDR1 SGHTS, CDR2 YDEGEE. The V and J ends lost 4 bases and 5 bases, in that order; junction bases with no gene match: 5. CDR3 DNA sequence: TGTGCCAGCAGCGCCGGACAGGGGGCTGACGAGCAGTACTTC. Protein: CASSAGQGADEQYF.

This clone has just one count. The chain couples TRBV7-2 to TRBJ1-5; TRBD1 agrees at 7 bases. The V gene's germline CDR1 is SGHTA and CDR2 FQGNSA. Unmatched junction bases numbered 13, after V lost 5 bases and J lost 9 bases. The CDR3 contains 15 residues. This chain's CDR3 is CASSPRGGPGLPQHF. The CDR3 DNA reads TGTGCCAGCAGCCCCCGAGGGGGCCCGGGTTTGCCCCAGCATTTT.

V usage is TRBV29-1 and J usage is TRBJ1-1; weak D call: TRBD1 (6 bases). The germline V and J ends were trimmed by 2 bases and 4 bases, with 11 bases remaining between them. CDR1 and CDR2 (germline): SQVTM, ANQGSEA. The CDR3 runs to 13 residues. CDR3 loop: CSVELGGTTEAFF. The CDR3 nucleotides are TGCAGCGTTGAATTAGGGGGTACCACTGAAGCTTTCTTT.

The chain joins TRBV6-5 to TRBJ1-2; TRBD1 might be the D (6 bases). CDR3 length: 14 residues. Germline values: CDR1 MNHEY, CDR2 SVGAGI. Trimming left V 10 bases short and J 6 bases short, with 21 bases between. The CDR3 nucleotides are TGTGCCACAATAAAGGGGGGGCTAAACAATGGCTACACCTTC. Its translation is CATIKGGLNNGYTF.

This chain connects TRBV7-2 to TRBJ1-1, with D possibly being TRBD1 (5 bases). Germline CDR1 is SGHTA and CDR2 is FQGNSA. The CDR3 loop spans 16 amino acids. Trimming left V 5 bases short and J 1 base short, with 17 bases between. The CDR3: CASSPSWGRANTEAFF. CDR3 coding DNA: TGTGCCAGCAGCCCCTCTTGGGGACGGGCGAACACTGAAGCTTTCTTT.

This clone appeared once. CDR3: CASSLDETSGGDEQYF. The CDR3 bases are TGTGCCAGCAGCTTAGATGAGACTAGCGGGGGGGATGAGCAGTACTTC. The gene calls are TRBV7-2 and TRBJ2-7, with TRBD2 matching over 14 bases. There are 16 residues in the CDR3. Looked up from germline, CDR1 is SGHTA and CDR2 is FQGNSA. V dropped 1 base and J dropped 7; count of bases not matched to a gene: 6.

The CDR3 region is CASSSSNRIYEQYF. DNA for the CDR3: TGTGCCAGCAGTAGCTCAAACCGGATCTACGAGCAGTACTTC. The J gene is TRBJ2-7, the V gene TRBV6-5; the D is unclear. Trimming pared 5 bases from V and 3 bases from J, leaving 14 bases between. CDR3 length: 14 residues. Germline CDR1 is MNHEY and CDR2 is SVGAGI.

The J gene is TRBJ1-2, the V gene TRBV9; D gene ambiguous. The CDR3 has 13 residues. The germline V gene encodes CDR1 SGDLS and CDR2 YYNGEE. The V end lost 2 bases, the J end lost 2 bases, and 7 bases lay between the germline ends. CDR3 residues: CASSVWENYGYTF. For the CDR3, the DNA is TGTGCCAGCAGCGTTTGGGAAAACTATGGCTACACCTTC.

The J gene is TRBJ2-2, the V gene TRBV9; D is unresolved. The length of the CDR3 is 15 residues. Per the germline V gene, CDR1 is SGDLS and CDR2 is YYNGEE. V was shortened by 0 bases and J by 3 bases, with 9 bases between the two germline ends. CDR3 in DNA: TGTGCCAGCAGCGTAGCTAACCAGTACACCGGGGAGCTGTTTTTT. This sequence encodes CASSVANQYTGELFF.

The CDR3: CASSPRQGGTPLHF. Here the CDR3 DNA reads TGTGCCAGCAGCCCTAGACAGGGGGGTACACCCCTCCACTTT. This chain joins TRBV11-2 and TRBJ1-6, with 9 nucleotides matching TRBD1. V was clipped by 5 bases and J by 11 bases; unmatched bases: 7. The CDR3 has 14 residues. The germline gives CDR1 SGHAT, CDR2 FQNNGV.